The 17 T cell receptor beta chains given below trace back to one sample, sequenced in a study of CD8 T cells in Susac syndrome. RNA, at about 0.45 to 1 ug, was reverse transcribed with random hexamers. TCRdb processed the immunoSEQ multiplex PCR reads anew with MiXCR; each CDR3 protein has one entry. The sample lists about 120,000 distinct CDR3 sequences; 85% to 95% were seen once. Sequencing was performed on CD8+ T cells from PBMCs. The receptor source for this set is a human donor with Susac syndrome.

The chain couples TRBV3-1 to TRBJ2-3; tentative D call: TRBD2 (6 bases). The CDR3 covers 18 residues. Per germline, CDR1 LGHDT and CDR2 YNNKEL (reference sequence). V was trimmed by 0 bases and J by 2 bases, leaving 18 bases between them. The CDR3 here is CASSQEVGSGSYTDTQYF. The CDR3 nucleotides read TGTGCCAGCAGCCAAGAAGTAGGTAGCGGCTCCTACACAGATACGCAGTATTTT.

The J gene is TRBJ1-3, the V gene TRBV9; D possibly corresponds to TRBD1 (6 bases). Trimming stripped 4 bases from V and 0 bases from J, with 17 bases between. Germline V gene sequence: CDR1 SGDLS, CDR2 YYNGEE. The CDR3 length is 17 residues. DNA for the CDR3: TGTGCCAGCAGCCCAACCGCAGGGGCCTTCTCTGGAAACACCATATATTTT. It specifies CASSPTAGAFSGNTIYF.

The gene calls are TRBV9 and TRBJ1-1; D remains unclear. Trimming removed 3 bases from V and 0 bases from J, with 6 bases in between. Germline CDR1 is SGDLS and CDR2 is YYNGEE. The CDR3 spans 13 residues. CDR3: CASSGYMNTEAFF. The CDR3 nucleotides are TGTGCCAGCAGCGGCTATATGAACACTGAAGCTTTCTTT.

Worth noting for this clonotype: One junction end does not reproduce the germline sequence, and a read error may be involved. The V gene is TRBV15, the J gene TRBJ2-1; D uncertain. This CDR3 spans 15 amino acids. Per germline, CDR1 LNHNV and CDR2 YYDKDF (reference sequence). The CDR3 DNA follows: TGTACCACCAGCATAAACACAGAAGTTTACAATGAGCAGTTCTTC. The encoded protein is CTTSINTEVYNEQFF.

This rearrangement joins TRBV7-9 to TRBJ1-1; no definite D call. CDR1 is SEHNR, CDR2 FQNEAQ, per germline (reference sequence). Trimming stripped 0 bases from V and 4 bases from J, with 6 bases between. The CDR3 length is 13 residues. CDR3 region: CASSLAPSTEAFF. DNA of the CDR3: TGTGCCAGCAGCTTAGCGCCTAGCACTGAAGCTTTCTTT.

The chain carries TRBV11-2 and TRBJ2-1; D perhaps matches TRBD2 (5 bases). With 0 bases removed from V and 1 base from J, the gap between germline ends came to 10 bases. Germline loops: CDR1 SGHAT, CDR2 FQNNGV. CDR3 length: 16 amino acids. The CDR3 DNA reads as TGTGCCAGCAGCTTAGATTTGGCGGGTTCCTACAATGAGCAGTTCTTC. This translates into CASSLDLAGSYNEQFF.

This sequence joins TRBV6-5 and TRBJ1-2; D may be TRBD1 (5 bases). Trimming left V 7 bases short and J 0 bases short, with 12 bases between. Germline lookup yields CDR1 MNHEY and CDR2 SVGAGI. The CDR3 runs to 14 residues. The CDR3 is CASTAGRANYGYTF. The CDR3 DNA follows: TGTGCCAGCACCGCAGGGAGGGCTAACTATGGCTACACCTTC.

J is TRBJ2-5 and V is TRBV2, with 8 bases fitting TRBD1. The CDR3 extends over 13 amino acids. The germline V gene encodes CDR1 SNHLY and CDR2 FYNNEI. After removal of 11 bases from V and 5 bases from J, the junction contained 10 bases not matched to a gene. CDR3 region: CAGHRGDYETQYF. The CDR3 nucleotides read TGTGCCGGGCACAGGGGGGATTATGAGACCCAGTACTTC.

The chain carries TRBV7-3 and TRBJ1-6; D uncertain. Trimming pared 0 bases from V and 7 bases from J, leaving 13 bases between. The length of the CDR3 is 16 residues. Per germline, CDR1 SGHTA and CDR2 FQGTGA. DNA of the CDR3: TGTGCCAGCAGCTTAACGGGAGCAGGTCTAAATTCACCCCTCCACTTT. Residues: CASSLTGAGLNSPLHF.

This chain joins TRBV29-1 and TRBJ2-7; a weak D match, TRBD1 (6 bases). The CDR3 runs to 20 residues. Trimming took off 4 bases at V and 5 bases at J, with 36 bases between the two ends. The germline V gene has CDR1 SQVTM and CDR2 ANQGSEA. CDR3 sequence reads: CSVAGGQTKTESRAFHEQYF. DNA for the CDR3: TGCAGCGTTGCCGGAGGACAGACTAAAACTGAATCAAGGGCCTTCCACGAGCAGTACTTC.

The V and J genes are TRBV3-1 and TRBJ2-5; TRBD2 aligns across 12 bases. The CDR3 extends over 16 amino acids. The J segment lost 3 bases and the V segment lost 2 bases, leaving 4 bases of the junction unmatched. Germline CDR1 reads LGHDT; CDR2 reads YNNKEL (reference sequence). CDR3 in DNA: TGTGCCAGCAGCCAACTTGCTAGCGGGGGGGAAGAGACCCAGTACTTC. Encoded protein: CASSQLASGGEETQYF.

The rearrangement links TRBV11-2 to TRBJ1-6; 7 bases are a match to TRBD1. Germline V gene lookup returns CDR1 SGHAT and CDR2 FQNNGV. The CDR3 has 15 residues. Trimming took 0 bases from V and 9 from J; bases not matched to a gene: 5. As DNA, the CDR3 is TGTGCCAGCAGCTTAGATAGGGCAGGGGGTTCACCCCTCCACTTT. Translation gives CASSLDRAGGSPLHF.

The chain uses TRBV9 and TRBJ1-2, with a weak D call TRBD1 (6 bases). Trimming left V 1 base short and J 6 bases short, with 13 bases between. CDR1 SGDLS and CDR2 YYNGEE come from the germline V gene. This CDR3 region has 14 residues. DNA of the CDR3: TGTGCCAGCAGCGTATTCCCAGGGGCTCATGGCTACACCTTC. It is translated as CASSVFPGAHGYTF.

The chain carries TRBV4-3 and TRBJ2-5; TRBD2 agrees at 14 bases. V dropped 0 bases and J dropped 5; count of bases not matched to a gene: 8. Germline V lookup: CDR1 LGHNA, CDR2 YSLEER. This CDR3 spans 18 amino acids. The chain's CDR3 is CASSQDLGTSGGEETQYF. In nucleotides, the CDR3 is TGCGCCAGCAGCCAAGATCTAGGGACTAGCGGGGGTGAGGAGACCCAGTACTTC.

This rearrangement joins TRBV5-1 to TRBJ1-4, with D hard to call. Germline lookup yields CDR1 SGHRS and CDR2 YFSETQ. The length of the CDR3 is 13 residues. V shed 0 bases and J shed 5 bases, with 5 bases lying between them. The DNA of the CDR3 is TGCGCCAGCAGCTTGGAGATGAATGAAAAACTGTTTTTT. It specifies CASSLEMNEKLFF. Complete variable domain (other parts from reference TRBV5-1 and TRBJ1-4): KAGVTQTPRYLIKTRGQQVTLSCSPISGHRSVSWYQQTPGQGLQFLFEYFSETQRNKGNFPGRFSGRQFSNSRSEMNVSTLELGDSALYLCASSLEMNEKLFFGSGTQLSVL.

This chain uses TRBV6-2 or TRBV6-3 with TRBJ1-5, with a weak D call TRBD1 (5 bases). The CDR3 runs to 17 residues. From germline, CDR1 is MNHEY and CDR2 SVGEGT. V was pared by 6 bases and J by 4 bases, with 22 bases between. The CDR3 reads CASSLPSGPDLNQPQHF. The CDR3 DNA follows: TGTGCCAGCAGCCTACCCTCAGGGCCAGACCTTAATCAGCCCCAGCATTTT.

The rearrangement uses TRBV6-5 and TRBJ1-5, with TRBD1 as a possible D gene (5 bases). The CDR3 runs 14 residues. V was clipped by 5 bases and J by 0 bases, with 8 bases between them. CDR1 is MNHEY and CDR2 is SVGAGI in the germline V gene. The CDR3, as DNA: TGTGCCAGCAGTCCGACAGATAGCAATCAGCCCCAGCATTTT. Residues: CASSPTDSNQPQHF.